Detailed here is one T cell receptor (beta chain). These data come from a study of radiotherapy plus CTLA-4 blockade in lung cancer. V lost 5 bases and J 8 bases, leaving 15 bases between the germline ends. The CDR3 runs to 13 residues. CDR1 and CDR2 from the germline V gene are SGHTA and FQGNSA. Data came from immunoSEQ multiplex PCR; TCRdb stores just in-frame clones and leaves some out. The sample has some 30,000 clones; less than 80% are singletons. The chain joins TRBV7-2 to TRBJ1-2; weak D call: TRBD1 (6 bases). Source: peripheral blood, taken from a patient treated with radiotherapy plus ipilimumab. The source of this sequence is a human donor with non-small cell lung cancer who had stable disease on radiotherapy plus ipilimumab. CDR3 nucleotides: TGTGCCAGCAGCGTCGGGTCAGGGGAAGGCTACACCTTC. Translated, it gives CASSVGSGEGYTF. Supplemented by reference TRBV7-2 and TRBJ1-2, the full variable domain reads GAGVSQSPSNKVTEKGKDVELRCDPISGHTALYWYRQSLGQGLEFLIYFQGNSAPDKSGLPSDRFSAERTGGSVSTLTIQRTQQEDSAVYLCASSVGSGEGYTFGSGTRLTVV.